This T cell receptor beta chain stems from a study of cytomegalovirus exposure and HLA in healthy donors. This CDR3 is built from 14 residues. Germline-derived CDR1 and CDR2 are SNHLY and FYNNEI. V lost 7 bases to trimming and J lost 0 bases, with 10 bases between them. This clone was recorded only once. This PCR relied on a set of 60 Vbeta primers and 13 Jbeta primers. Produced via immunoSEQ multiplex PCR; TCRdb's table is partial and in-frame only. Of over 150,000 clones listed, roughly two thirds were seen once; the top ten hold approximately 4.5%. The source of this sequence is a woman aged 18-30 years in good health and CMV-seropositive. The rearrangement joins TRBV2 to TRBJ1-5, with D perhaps matching TRBD1 (5 bases). Sequencing was performed on PBMCs. CDR3 residues: CASKSRASNQPQHF. In DNA form, the CDR3 reads TGTGCCAGCAAGTCCAGGGCTAGCAATCAGCCCCAGCATTTT.